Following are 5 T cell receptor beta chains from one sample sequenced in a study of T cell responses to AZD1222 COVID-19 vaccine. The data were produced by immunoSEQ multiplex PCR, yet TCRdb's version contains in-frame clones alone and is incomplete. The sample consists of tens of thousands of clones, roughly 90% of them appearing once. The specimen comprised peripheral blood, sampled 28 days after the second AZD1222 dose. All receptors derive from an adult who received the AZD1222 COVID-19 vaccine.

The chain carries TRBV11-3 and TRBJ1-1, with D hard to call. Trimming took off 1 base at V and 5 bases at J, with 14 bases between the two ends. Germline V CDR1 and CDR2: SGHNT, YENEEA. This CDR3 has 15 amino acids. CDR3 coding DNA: TGTGCCAGCAGCTTAGTGTTTAAGGGAGAAACTGAAGCTTTCTTT. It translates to CASSLVFKGETEAFF.

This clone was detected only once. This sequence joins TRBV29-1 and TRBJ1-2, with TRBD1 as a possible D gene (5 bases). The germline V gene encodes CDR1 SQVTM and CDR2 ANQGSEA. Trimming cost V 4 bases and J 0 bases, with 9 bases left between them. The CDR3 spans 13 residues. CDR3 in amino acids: CSVVSGANYGYTF. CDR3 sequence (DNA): TGCAGCGTTGTGTCGGGGGCTAACTATGGCTACACCTTC. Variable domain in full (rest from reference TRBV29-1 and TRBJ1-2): SAVISQKPSRDICQRGTSLTIQCQVDSQVTMMFWYRQQPGQSLTLIATANQGSEATYESGFVIDKFPISRPNLTFSTLTVSNMSPEDSSIYLCSVVSGANYGYTFGSGTRLTVV.

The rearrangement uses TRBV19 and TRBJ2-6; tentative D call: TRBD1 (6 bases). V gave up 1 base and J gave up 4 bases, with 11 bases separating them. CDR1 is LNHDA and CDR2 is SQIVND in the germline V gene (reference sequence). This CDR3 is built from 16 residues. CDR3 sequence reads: CASSIGVGTGANVLTF. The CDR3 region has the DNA TGTGCCAGTAGTATAGGAGTCGGGACAGGGGCCAACGTCCTGACTTTC.

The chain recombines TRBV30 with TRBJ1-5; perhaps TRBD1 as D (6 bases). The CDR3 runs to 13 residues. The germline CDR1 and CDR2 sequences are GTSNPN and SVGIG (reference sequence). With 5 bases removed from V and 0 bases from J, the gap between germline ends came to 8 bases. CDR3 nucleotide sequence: TGTGCCTGGGCGGGACATAGCAATCAGCCCCAGCATTTT. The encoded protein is CAWAGHSNQPQHF.

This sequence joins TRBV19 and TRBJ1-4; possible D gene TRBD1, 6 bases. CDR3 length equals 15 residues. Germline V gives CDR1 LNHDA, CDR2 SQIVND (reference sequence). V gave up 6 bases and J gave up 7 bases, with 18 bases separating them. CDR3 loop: CASRLLAGGGEKLFF. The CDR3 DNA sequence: TGTGCCAGTAGATTATTGGCGGGGGGCGGTGAAAAACTGTTTTTT.